This TCR beta chain derives from a study of shared clonotypes between healthy human individuals (dated by TCRdb to 2019 to 2021). Concerning the study at large: A couple of women and three men aged 18 to 49 years were included in the cohort. Each donor's leukapheresis produced roughly between roughly 0.85 and 9.5 billion PBMCs. To estimate repertoire size and how much clonotype sharing occurs between individuals, the study deeply sequenced the blood TCR repertoires of a handful of healthy adults. For each donor, three plates each were used for CD4 naive and CD4 memory, two plates were used for CD8 naive, and one plate was used for CD8 memory. Different laboratories and diverse techniques were used to prepare libraries and sequence TCR repertoires, to increase sequencing depth and limit assay-specific biases. Study-wide conclusions, independent of this receptor: Sampling was restricted to blood, and TCR repertoires in tissues likely differ from the TCR repertoires found in blood. Larger estimated clonotype richness was generally found for naive subsets than for memory subsets. Incomplete sequencing was indicated by rarefaction of sorted-subset datasets, despite the large sequencing depth. Sharing across several donors was observed for about 5% of naive CD4, under 4% of naive CD8, around 2.5% of memory CD4, and about 0.39% of memory CD8 clonotypes. Compared with non-shared clonotypes, clonotypes shared by all four sorted-subset donors had higher generation probabilities. Because the study included a small number of donors, the genetic and exposure-history diversity represented was limited. Based on pairwise subsampling, the degree of clonotype sharing among donors was expected to be affected by sequencing depth.

Healthy HIV-negative adults with no recently reported acute infections or vaccinations were included as donors. All donors were Caucasian adults living in Nashville, Tennessee, USA. CD4+ T cells were enriched by magnetic negative selection, after which naive cells were positively selected on CD45RA and the negative fraction was taken as the memory subset. Blood was obtained by leukapheresis, after which PBMCs were separated by Ficoll-Histopaque density gradient centrifugation and cryopreserved in liquid nitrogen vapor phase. Purity and quantity of every magnetically sorted T cell population were checked by analytical flow cytometry. Genomic DNA was isolated from every sorted fraction and measured by UV absorbance on a Nanodrop 2000c. Using the deep immunoSEQ assay, TCR CDR3 regions were amplified from genomic DNA by multiplex PCR. Genomic DNA extracted from each cell subset was distributed evenly over all wells of several immunoSEQ 96-well plates, and each plate served as one replicate. For sorted subsets, approximately 190 ng genomic DNA, equal to 30,000 or so T cell genomes, was loaded into each replicate PCR. Purified libraries were quantified with a Qubit 3.0 fluorometer, sized on a Bioanalyzer 2100, and re-quantified with the KAPA Library Quantification kit. Every immunoSEQ 96-well plate was sequenced on a separate single-read 150-cycle Illumina NextSeq 550 flow cell. In the paper's pipeline: Because the immunoSEQ output included only junctional sequences and no quality scores, the filtering could not be the same as the filtering used for full-length reads. To assign V/J genes and CDR3, sequences were annotated against IMGT germline references using PyIR, a Python wrapper for IgBLAST v1.9. Reads with weak V/J assignments (E-value above 1e-6), missing CDR3, stop codons, out-of-frame junctions, or ambiguous translated residues were removed. A V3J clonotype was defined by an identical inferred V gene, J gene, and CDR3 amino acid sequence. The percentage overlap between two repertoires was calculated by dividing the number of shared unique clonotypes by the size of the smaller repertoire. Three approaches were used to assess repertoire richness: RTK rarefaction, the Chao1 estimator, and Recon v2.1 estimates of unobserved clonotypes. OLGA was used to compute generation probabilities for all TCRbeta clonotypes that the gDNA method yielded from a few donors. TCRdb limited this immuneACCESS table to in-frame rearrangements with V and J called. A share of clones is missing; checked studies link under half to unresolved V genes, and the rest is unexplained. V, J and clone size reflect that table, while D and trimming were determined from the DNA. The sample contains around 1.1 million clones, 75% to 85% of them found a single time. The ten largest clonotypes hold roughly 0.55% of the sample.

With regard to this clone: Its cognate antigen has yet to be identified. Qualities for individual bases were not recorded, and no much larger clone is one base off.

CDR1 is given as MNHGY and CDR2 as SAAAGT, both from the germline V gene. Relative to germline, V is 4 bases shorter and J is 7 bases shorter, with 14 bases between their ends. Reading from cysteine to phenylalanine, the CDR3 counts 14 amino acids. Kept here is only the CDR3 DNA, which spans 42 bases and is read in frame from base 1. The sequenced material came from memory CD4+ T cells from PBMCs. What the cell subset or site label conveys for this sample: CD45RA-negative fraction. The clonotype originates from a man between 18 and 35 years old in good health. Some clones in this sample may be carry-over from other donors' samples. The rearrangement joined TRBV6-8 to TRBJ2-4; TRBD1 is a weak D gene call, 7 bases matching. The DNA is as follows: TGTGCCAGCAGTTCCCTGACAGGGAGGAACATTCAGTACTTC. The resulting protein is CASSSLTGRNIQYF.